These T cell receptor beta chains were read from a single sample in a study of cytomegalovirus exposure and HLA in healthy donors. Profiling relied on immunoSEQ multiplex PCR, and the TCRdb table lists in-frame clones only, not all of them. The table lists about 130,000 clones, roughly 80% of them singletons. The material sequenced was PBMCs. The receptors derive from a female donor in good health and CMV-seronegative. Each CDR3 is given without its conserved first and last residue. Each record gives: V gene, D gene, clone size, J gene, CDR3 protein. A D gene is named only where the DNA matches it firmly. A row's size may be missing; if present it is once, few, many or a size class.

V: TRBV6-5; D: .; size: .; J: TRBJ1-4; CDR3: ASSPRRAEKLF
V: TRBV10-3; D: TRBD1; size: .; J: TRBJ1-2; CDR3: AISESETGAYT
V: TRBV30; D: TRBD2; size: .; J: TRBJ2-2; CDR3: AWRGLAGGPGELF
V: TRBV9; D: .; size: .; J: TRBJ1-2; CDR3: ASSWGSGGVNYGYT
V: TRBV5-8; D: .; size: .; J: TRBJ2-4; CDR3: ASTPRVNSQY
V: TRBV27; D: TRBD1; size: .; J: TRBJ1-2; CDR3: ASSLSGTGASGYT
V: TRBV5-1; D: .; size: .; J: TRBJ1-5; CDR3: ASSLDPGVQPQH
V: TRBV6-1; D: .; size: few; J: TRBJ1-5; CDR3: ASSRGTSNQPQH
V: TRBV5-4; D: .; size: .; J: TRBJ1-2; CDR3: ASSRVPDYGYT
V: TRBV5-4; D: TRBD1; size: .; J: TRBJ2-5; CDR3: ASSFAGTGGGATQY
V: TRBV30; D: .; size: .; J: TRBJ2-1; CDR3: AGLGRRGPRSYNEQF